This TCR beta chain derives from a study of blood T cell repertoires in COVID-19. V was shortened by 8 bases and J by 2 bases, with 15 bases between the two germline ends. CDR1 and CDR2 from the germline V gene are MNHEY and SVGAGI. The CDR3 length is 14 residues. In the study's own analysis: Reference gene primer amplification yielded estimated nucleated cell counts. TCRdb's table, derived via immunoSEQ multiplex PCR, lists solely in-frame clones and lacks some. V, J and clone size were drawn from that table, and D and trimming were deduced from the DNA. The sample carries more than 75,000 clones, 70% to 90% recorded once. In its sample, this clone was seen a few times.

The source material was peripheral blood. The chain couples TRBV6-5 to TRBJ1-2; D possibly corresponds to TRBD1 (5 bases). This clonotype was obtained from a woman in her 70s with acute or convalescent COVID-19. The CDR3 DNA is TGTGCCAGCTTGGGGCCGGCAGGGAACTATGGCTACACCTTC. This sequence encodes CASLGPAGNYGYTF.